This TCR beta chain was identified in a study of blood T cell repertoires in COVID-19. On the study more broadly: The cDNA or gDNA used as material had been derived from T cells, B-cell-depleted T cells, or PBMCs.

Germline V gene sequence: CDR1 SGHNT, CDR2 YYREEE (reference sequence). The CDR3 consists of 14 residues. The V end lost 0 bases, the J end lost 2 bases, and 8 bases lay between the germline ends. Participants had their cohort set by participant-reported clinical history. Cohort 3 recovered donors had two negative PCRs, clearance, or symptom resolution. Generated by immunoSEQ multiplex PCR, the TCRdb table keeps only in-frame clones and is missing some. The sample lists 300,000 to 350,000 clones; about 87% were seen once. Sequenced input: PBMCs or T cells enriched from blood (not recorded which). This TCR derives from a woman aged 18-35 years who had recovered from COVID-19. This rearrangement joins TRBV5-4 to TRBJ1-2; possible D gene TRBD1, 5 bases. The CDR3 bases are TGTGCCAGCAGCTTGGCAGGGTCAAACTATGGCTACACCTTC. Its protein product is CASSLAGSNYGYTF.